This TCR beta chain comes out of a study of regulatory T cells in long-lasting Graves disease. Overall study findings and caveats: Preferential use of TRBV28, TRBJ1-2 and TRBJ2-5 was seen in persistent disease.

The CDR3 runs 14 residues. V lost 0 bases to trimming and J lost 5 bases, with 10 bases between them. Germline assignment: CDR1 MNHEY and CDR2 SMNVEV (reference sequence). CDR3 regions were amplified by Arm-PCR using iRepertoire HTBI primers to build TCR beta libraries. TCRdb re-called the multiplex PCR reads through MiXCR, storing one row per CDR3 protein. The repertoire has a few hundred thousand distinct CDR3 sequences, over 20% of them found once; the top ten carry 14%. As regards this clonotype: Its antigen is unknown.

Time point reported: persistent/refractory GD, antithyroid drugs over 5 years with positive TRAb. After RNA was extracted from PBMCs, the TCR library was made from it. The genes are TRBV27 and TRBJ1-2, with D possibly TRBD1 on 5 matching bases. This TCR was sampled from a female donor with Graves disease. The specimen comprised peripheral blood mononuclear cells (PBMCs), sampled when the disease was refractory, from a patient treated with antithyroid drugs. The CDR3 loop is CASSLSGPLYGYTF. The CDR3 DNA is TGTGCCAGCAGTTTATCGGGGCCCCTGTATGGCTACACCTTC.